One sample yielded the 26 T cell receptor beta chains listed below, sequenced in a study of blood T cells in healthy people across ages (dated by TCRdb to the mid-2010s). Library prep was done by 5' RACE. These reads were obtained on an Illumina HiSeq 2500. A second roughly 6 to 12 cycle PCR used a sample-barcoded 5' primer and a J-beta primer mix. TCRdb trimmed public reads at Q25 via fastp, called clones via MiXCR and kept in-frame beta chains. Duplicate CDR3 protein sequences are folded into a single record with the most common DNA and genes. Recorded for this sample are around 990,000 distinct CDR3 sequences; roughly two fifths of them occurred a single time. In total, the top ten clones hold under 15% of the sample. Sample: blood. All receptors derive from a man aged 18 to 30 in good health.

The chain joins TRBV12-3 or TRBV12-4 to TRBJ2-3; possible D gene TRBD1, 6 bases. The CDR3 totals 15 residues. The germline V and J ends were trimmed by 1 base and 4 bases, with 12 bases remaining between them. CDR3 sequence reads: CASSLDRDFADTQYF. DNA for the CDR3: TGTGCCAGCAGTTTAGACAGGGATTTTGCAGATACGCAGTATTTT.

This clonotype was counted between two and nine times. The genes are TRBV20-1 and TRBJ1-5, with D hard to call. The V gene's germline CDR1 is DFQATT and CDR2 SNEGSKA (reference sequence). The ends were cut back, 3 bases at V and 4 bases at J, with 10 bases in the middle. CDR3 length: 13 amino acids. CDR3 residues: CSASDSGNQPQHF. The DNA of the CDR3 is TGCAGTGCTAGCGATTCGGGAAATCAGCCCCAGCATTTT.

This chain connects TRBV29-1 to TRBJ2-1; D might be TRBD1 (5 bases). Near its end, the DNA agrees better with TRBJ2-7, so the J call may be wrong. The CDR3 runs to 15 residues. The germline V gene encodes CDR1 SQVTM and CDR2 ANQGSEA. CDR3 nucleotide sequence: TGCAGCGTTGAAACTGGGGCTGCGTCCTACAATGAGCAGTACTTC. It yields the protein CSVETGAASYNEQYF.

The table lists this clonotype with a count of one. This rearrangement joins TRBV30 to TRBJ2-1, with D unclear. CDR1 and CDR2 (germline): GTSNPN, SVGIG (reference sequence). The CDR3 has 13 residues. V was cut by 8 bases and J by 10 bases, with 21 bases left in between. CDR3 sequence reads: CAHRRTDAYEQFF. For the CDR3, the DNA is TGTGCCCATCGACGGACGGATGCCTACGAGCAGTTCTTC.

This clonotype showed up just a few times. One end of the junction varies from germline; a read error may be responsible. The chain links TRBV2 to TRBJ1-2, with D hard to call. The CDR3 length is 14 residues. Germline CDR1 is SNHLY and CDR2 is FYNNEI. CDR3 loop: CASKEVVRAYGYTF. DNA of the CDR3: TGTGCGAGCAAAGAGGTGGTACGGGCCTATGGCTACACCTTC.

The CDR3 nucleotides read TGTGCCAGCAGTAAATTGACAGGGGAAGAGACCCAGTACTTC. Encoded protein: CASSKLTGEETQYF. The genes are TRBV27 and TRBJ2-5, with TRBD1 matching over 8 bases. This CDR3 contains 14 residues. Germline V CDR1 and CDR2: MNHEY, SMNVEV (reference sequence). The trim removed 5 bases at V and 3 bases at J, leaving 5 bases unmatched.

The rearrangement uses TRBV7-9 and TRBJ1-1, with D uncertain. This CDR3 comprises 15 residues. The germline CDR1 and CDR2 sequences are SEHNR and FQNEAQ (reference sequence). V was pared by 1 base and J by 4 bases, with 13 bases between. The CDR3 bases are TGTGCCAGCAGCTTAGTGGCTCGAGAGCGCACTGAAGCTTTCTTT. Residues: CASSLVARERTEAFF.

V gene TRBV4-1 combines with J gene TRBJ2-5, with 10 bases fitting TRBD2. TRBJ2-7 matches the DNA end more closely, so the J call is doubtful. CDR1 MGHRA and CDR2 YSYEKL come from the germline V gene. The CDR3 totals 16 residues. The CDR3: CASSPVWTSGNYEQYF. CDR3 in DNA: TGCGCCAGCAGCCCGGTGTGGACTAGCGGAAACTACGAGCAGTACTTC.

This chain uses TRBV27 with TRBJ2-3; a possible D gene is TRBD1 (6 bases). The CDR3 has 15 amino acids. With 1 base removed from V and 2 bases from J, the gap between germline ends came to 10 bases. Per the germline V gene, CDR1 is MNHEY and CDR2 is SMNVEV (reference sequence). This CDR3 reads CASSLWQGTTDTQYF. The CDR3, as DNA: TGTGCCAGCAGTTTATGGCAGGGGACCACAGATACGCAGTATTTT.

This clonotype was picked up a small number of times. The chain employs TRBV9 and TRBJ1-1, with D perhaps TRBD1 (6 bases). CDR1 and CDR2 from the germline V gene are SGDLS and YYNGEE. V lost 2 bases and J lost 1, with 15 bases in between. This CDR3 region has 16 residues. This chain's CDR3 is CASSVNREGSNTEAFF. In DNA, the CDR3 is TGTGCCAGCAGCGTGAACAGGGAAGGCTCGAACACTGAAGCTTTCTTT.

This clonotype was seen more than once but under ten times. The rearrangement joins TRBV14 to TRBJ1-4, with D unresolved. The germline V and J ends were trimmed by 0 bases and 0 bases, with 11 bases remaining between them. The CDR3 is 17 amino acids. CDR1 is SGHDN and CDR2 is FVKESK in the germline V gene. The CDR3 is CASSQDFGGTTNEKLFF. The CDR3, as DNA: TGTGCCAGCAGCCAAGATTTCGGAGGGACAACTAATGAAAAACTGTTTTTT. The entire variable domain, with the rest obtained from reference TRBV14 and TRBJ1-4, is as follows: EAGVTQFPSHSVIEKGQTVTLRCDPISGHDNLYWYRRVMGKEIKFLLHFVKESKQDESGMPNNRFLAERTGGTYSTLKVQPAELEDSGVYFCASSQDFGGTTNEKLFFGSGTQLSVL.

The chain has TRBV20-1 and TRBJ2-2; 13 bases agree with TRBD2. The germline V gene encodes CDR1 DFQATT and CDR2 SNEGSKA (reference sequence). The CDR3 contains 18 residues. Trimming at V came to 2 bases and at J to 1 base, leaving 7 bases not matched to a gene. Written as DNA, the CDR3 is TGCAGTGCTAGAAGATTTACTAGCGGGGGGGGGAACACCGGGGAGCTGTTTTTT. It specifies CSARRFTSGGGNTGELFF.

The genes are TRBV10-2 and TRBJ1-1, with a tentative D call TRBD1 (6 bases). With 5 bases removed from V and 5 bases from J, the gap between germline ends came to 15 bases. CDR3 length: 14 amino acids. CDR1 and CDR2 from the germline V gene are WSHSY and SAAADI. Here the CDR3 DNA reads TGCGCCAGCAGTCCCGGGACAAAGGGAACTGAAGCTTTCTTT. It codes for CASSPGTKGTEAFF.

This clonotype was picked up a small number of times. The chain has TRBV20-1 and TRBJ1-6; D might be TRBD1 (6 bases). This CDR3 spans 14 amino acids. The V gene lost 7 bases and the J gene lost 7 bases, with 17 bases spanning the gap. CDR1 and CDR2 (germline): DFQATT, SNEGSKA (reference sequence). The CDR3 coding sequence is TGCAGTGTCCAACGTGGGGGGCAAAATTCACCCCTCCACTTT. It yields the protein CSVQRGGQNSPLHF.

CDR3: CASSVVGAREQYF. The CDR3 nucleotides are TGCGCCAGCAGCGTGGTCGGGGCGAGGGAGCAGTACTTC. The rearrangement joins TRBV5-1 to TRBJ2-1, with D tentatively TRBD1 or TRBD2 (5 bases each). The J call is in doubt because the DNA end fits TRBJ2-7 better. Germline loops: CDR1 SGHRS, CDR2 YFSETQ. This CDR3 is built from 13 residues.

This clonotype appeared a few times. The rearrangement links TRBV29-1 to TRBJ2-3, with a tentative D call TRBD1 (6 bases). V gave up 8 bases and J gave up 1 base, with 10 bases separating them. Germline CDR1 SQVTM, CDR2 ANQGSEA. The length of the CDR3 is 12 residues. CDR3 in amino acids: CSTRQGTDTQYF. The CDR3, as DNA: TGCAGCACACGACAGGGCACAGATACGCAGTATTTT.

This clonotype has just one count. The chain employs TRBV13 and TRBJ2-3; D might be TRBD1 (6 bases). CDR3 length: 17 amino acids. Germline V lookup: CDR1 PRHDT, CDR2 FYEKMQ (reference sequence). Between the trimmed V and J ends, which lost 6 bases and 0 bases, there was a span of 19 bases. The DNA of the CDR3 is TGTGCCAGCAGTCTCGGGAACAGGGAGAGGAGCACAGATACGCAGTATTTT. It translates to CASSLGNRERSTDTQYF.

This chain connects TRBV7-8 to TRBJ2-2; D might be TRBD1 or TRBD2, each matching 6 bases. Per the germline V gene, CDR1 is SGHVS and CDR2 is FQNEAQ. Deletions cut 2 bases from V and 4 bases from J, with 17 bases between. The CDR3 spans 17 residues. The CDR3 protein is CASSLFSRGRGTGELFF. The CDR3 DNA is TGTGCCAGCAGCTTATTTAGCCGGGGGCGGGGCACCGGGGAGCTGTTTTTT.

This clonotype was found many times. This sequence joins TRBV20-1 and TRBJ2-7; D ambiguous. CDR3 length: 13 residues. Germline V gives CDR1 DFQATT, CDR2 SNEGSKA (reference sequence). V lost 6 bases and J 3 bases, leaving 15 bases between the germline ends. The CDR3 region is CSAADPALYEQYF. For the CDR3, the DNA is TGCAGTGCCGCCGACCCTGCACTCTACGAGCAGTACTTC.

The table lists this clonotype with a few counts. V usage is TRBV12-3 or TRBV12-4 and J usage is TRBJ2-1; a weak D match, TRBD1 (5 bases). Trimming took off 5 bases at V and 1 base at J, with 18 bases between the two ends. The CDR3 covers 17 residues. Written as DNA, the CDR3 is TGTGCCAGCAGTCTGACCCCTCAGGGCTTTTCCTACAATGAGCAGTTCTTC. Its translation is CASSLTPQGFSYNEQFF.

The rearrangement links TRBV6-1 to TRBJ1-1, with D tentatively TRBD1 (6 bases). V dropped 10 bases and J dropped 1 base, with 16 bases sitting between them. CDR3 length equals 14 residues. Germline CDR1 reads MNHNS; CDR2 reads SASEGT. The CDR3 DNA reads TGTGCCATCATCCGGGGACACCCGAACACTGAAGCTTTCTTT. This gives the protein CAIIRGHPNTEAFF.

CDR3: CASSQDLEWGSYNEQFF. DNA of the CDR3: TGTGCCAGCAGCCAAGATCTCGAGTGGGGGTCCTACAATGAGCAGTTCTTC. The V gene is TRBV4-2, the J gene TRBJ2-1; D tentatively fits TRBD1 or TRBD2 (5 bases each). The CDR3 is 17 residues long. Trimming stripped 0 bases from V and 1 base from J, with 13 bases between. Germline loops: CDR1 LGHNA, CDR2 YNFKEQ.

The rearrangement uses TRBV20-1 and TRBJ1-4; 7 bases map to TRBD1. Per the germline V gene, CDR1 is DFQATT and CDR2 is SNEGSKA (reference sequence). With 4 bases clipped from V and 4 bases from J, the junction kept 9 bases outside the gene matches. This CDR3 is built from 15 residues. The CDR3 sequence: CSATPNTGDNEKLFF. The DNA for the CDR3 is TGCAGTGCTACCCCGAATACAGGGGATAATGAAAAACTGTTTTTT.

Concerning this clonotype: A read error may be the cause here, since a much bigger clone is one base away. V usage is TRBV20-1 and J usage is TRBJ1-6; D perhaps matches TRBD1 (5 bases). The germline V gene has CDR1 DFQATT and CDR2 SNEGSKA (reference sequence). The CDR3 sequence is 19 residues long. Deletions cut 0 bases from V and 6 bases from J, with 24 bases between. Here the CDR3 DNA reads TGCAGTGCTAGAGATGGTATACGGGGACGGGGATCTTTTAATTCACCCCTCCACTTT. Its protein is CSARDGIRGRGSFNSPLHF.

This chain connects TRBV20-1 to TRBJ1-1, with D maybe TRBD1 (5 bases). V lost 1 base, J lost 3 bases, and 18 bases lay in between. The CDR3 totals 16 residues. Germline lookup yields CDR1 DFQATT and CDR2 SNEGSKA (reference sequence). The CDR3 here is CSARGPSSGKDTEAFF. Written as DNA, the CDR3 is TGCAGTGCTAGAGGCCCCTCCTCAGGGAAGGACACTGAAGCTTTCTTT.

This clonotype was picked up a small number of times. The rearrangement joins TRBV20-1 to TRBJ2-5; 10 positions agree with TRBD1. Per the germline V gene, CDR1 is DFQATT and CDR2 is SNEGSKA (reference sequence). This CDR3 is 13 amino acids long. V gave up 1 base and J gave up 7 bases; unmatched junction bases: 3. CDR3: CSARGQGAGTQYF. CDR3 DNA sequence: TGCAGTGCTAGAGGACAGGGGGCTGGGACCCAGTACTTC.